A selection of T cell receptor beta chains follows, all from one sample in a study of blood T cell repertoires in COVID-19. Assay used: immunoSEQ multiplex PCR; TCRdb lists only in-frame clones, some missing. This sample has approximately 340,000 clones, with approximately 86% found just once. The sequenced sample consisted of peripheral blood. These receptors originate from a man aged 25 to 45 with COVID-19, enrolled during active disease. The CDR3 runs from the conserved cysteine through the conserved F or W. D genes are given only for firm matches.

CDR3 protein,D gene,V gene
CASRPTGGFGYTF,TRBD1,TRBV6-5
CASSPGQGASTEAFF,TRBD1,TRBV5-4
CATSSDRAYNEQFF,TRBD1,TRBV24-1
CATSPTSPPRGIYNEQFF,.,TRBV24-1
CASSSQWDTEAFF,.,TRBV7-2
CASVKGRTDYGYTF,.,TRBV7-9
CASSLEATLPYNEQFF,.,TRBV11-3
CASSQARQGLTYEQYF,TRBD1,TRBV3-1/TRBV3-2
CASSPTGVGKNIQYF,.,TRBV19
CASSPPGARETQYF,.,TRBV18
CAISARQGLEKLFF,.,TRBV10-3
CATSREGAGSTDTQYF,.,TRBV15
CASSSANREKLFF,.,TRBV4-3
CASSQVTANSPLHF,.,TRBV3-1/TRBV3-2
CASSVGRASAKQFF,.,TRBV2
CASSSYSGYQETQYF,.,TRBV5-6
CASSAHREYEQYF,.,TRBV5-6
CASSLAPSGTGELFF,TRBD2,TRBV7-2
CASSPRTDTEAFF,.,TRBV11-2
CASSLSGGRAYEQYF,TRBD2,TRBV28
CASSLGGTSGTEAFF,.,TRBV5-4
CASTPRRPTEKGTGGWVVETQYF,TRBD1,TRBV2
CASSFVSTGELFF,.,TRBV12-3/TRBV12-4
CASSTQGQGWTEAFF,TRBD1,TRBV28
CASSVDTGGGATQYF,TRBD2,TRBV9
CASSATGNTEAFF,.,TRBV7-2
CASRRGQGDGSYTF,TRBD1,TRBV6-5
CASSWRTGENTEAFF,TRBD1,TRBV19
CASSSGGSSYEQYF,TRBD2,TRBV28
CASSPSPGQGAYEQYF,TRBD1,TRBV18
CASSPAGAAAETQYF,.,TRBV18
CASSSTSGSRETQYF,TRBD2,TRBV7-2
CASSQDPAGAHYGYTF,.,TRBV4-2
CASSVNRARDTGELFF,.,TRBV9
CASSPRGTVPSYEQYF,TRBD1,TRBV27
CASSQTRQGANGLEAFF,TRBD1,TRBV6-6
CASSLQGANTEAFF,TRBD1,TRBV6-5
CASSRQGRGAKNIQYF,.,TRBV3-1/TRBV3-2
CATSDQVGQGISYEQYF,TRBD1,TRBV24-1
CASTPPSSYEQYF,.,TRBV6-6
CAISKDSTPRYGYTF,.,TRBV10-3
CASSSLGGHEQYF,TRBD1,TRBV7-2
CASSHPGREASSYNEQFF,TRBD2,TRBV4-1
CATSARQGRYEQYF,TRBD1,TRBV15
CASSQEGSITTNEKLFF,.,TRBV3-1/TRBV3-2